Each of the 9 T cell receptor beta chains below was sequenced from the same sample in a study of sequential checkpoint blockade in melanoma (dated by TCRdb to the late 2010s). Library preparation used the immunoSEQ multiplex PCR assay. What TCRdb holds here is the immuneACCESS table cut down to in-frame rearrangements. Part of the clones is not present; checked against another copy, under half of the missing clones reflect an unresolved V gene, and the others are unexplained. Here the sample has about 12,000 clones; approximately 25% occur a single time. The top ten hold around 20% of the sample. Taken with the paper, the label for treatment or condition translates to: randomized to nivolumab then ipilimumab (arm A) or the reverse (arm B). Here the sequenced sample was tumor tissue (inferred from file names), taken from a patient given nivolumab and ipilimumab in sequence. The receptors were sampled from a human donor with melanoma.

Sample share makes this clone medium-sized. The V and J genes are TRBV25-1 and TRBJ1-3; D gene ambiguous. The CDR3 is 14 amino acids. The germline V and J ends were trimmed by 4 bases and 0 bases, with 7 bases remaining between them. Germline CDR1 reads MGHDK; CDR2 reads SYGVNS. Written as DNA, the CDR3 is TGTGCCAGCAGTGCGGGGAGCTCTGGAAACACCATATATTTT. Protein: CASSAGSSGNTIYF.

The J gene is TRBJ1-3, the V gene TRBV29-1; D is unresolved. V gave up 0 bases and J gave up 3 bases, with 3 bases separating them. The CDR3 extends over 12 amino acids. Per germline, CDR1 SQVTM and CDR2 ANQGSEA. The CDR3 spells CSVEDLGNTIYF. CDR3 DNA sequence: TGCAGCGTTGAAGACCTTGGAAACACCATATATTTT.

This clone was observed a handful of times. V is TRBV6-8 and J is TRBJ2-5; TRBD2 might be the D (6 bases). CDR1 MNHGY and CDR2 SAAAGT come from the germline V gene. Trimming took 2 bases from V and 3 from J, leaving 13 bases between them. This CDR3 has 15 residues. The CDR3 reads CASSYARGKEETQYF. DNA for the CDR3: TGTGCCAGCAGTTACGCGCGGGGAAAGGAAGAGACCCAGTACTTC.

Details on this clone: One end of the junction does not line up with germline, which may come from a read error. This chain uses TRBV6-4 with TRBJ1-2; TRBD1 agrees at 7 bases. CDR3 length equals 17 residues. Germline CDR1 MRHNA, CDR2 SNTAGT. CDR3 sequence (DNA): TGTGCCAGCAGTTACTCGGGGACAGAAAACAGTAACTATGGCTACACCTTC. Its translation is CASSYSGTENSNYGYTF.

The chain is built from TRBV18 and TRBJ2-1; 10 bases fit TRBD1. J lost 4 bases, V lost 2 bases, and 11 bases had no gene match. This CDR3 has 18 residues. CDR1 and CDR2 from the germline V gene are KGHSH and LQKENI. CDR3 nucleotides: TGTGCCAGCTCACCAGTTAGTGGACCGGGACAGGGGTACAATGAGCAGTTCTTC. It yields the protein CASSPVSGPGQGYNEQFF.

The J gene is TRBJ2-2, the V gene TRBV11-3, with 7 positions matching TRBD1. The CDR3 length is 16 residues. The junction had 6 bases not matched to a gene; V was cut back by 3 bases and J by 2 bases. Per germline, CDR1 SGHNT and CDR2 YENEEA. The CDR3 reads CASSLWGQFNTGELFF. CDR3 nucleotides: TGTGCCAGCAGCTTGTGGGGACAGTTTAACACCGGGGAGCTGTTTTTT.

This clone has a count of ten or more. The chain joins TRBV9 to TRBJ1-3; D might be TRBD1 (5 bases). The CDR3 length is 15 residues. The germline CDR1 and CDR2 sequences are SGDLS and YYNGEE. V was clipped by 0 bases and J by 0 bases, with 7 bases between them. CDR3 coding DNA: TGTGCCAGCAGCGTAGAGACAGCCTCTGGAAACACCATATATTTT. Amino acid sequence: CASSVETASGNTIYF.

This clone occurred a few times. V is TRBV28 and J is TRBJ2-7; TRBD1 aligns across 11 bases. J lost 6 bases, V lost 1 base, and 5 bases had no gene match. CDR3 length equals 15 residues. Germline V gene lookup returns CDR1 MDHEN and CDR2 SYDVKM. CDR3 region: CASSLSDRGLGEQYV. DNA of the CDR3: TGTGCCAGCAGTTTATCGGACAGGGGGCTTGGCGAGCAGTACGTC.

This clone was observed at least ten times. The chain carries TRBV6-8 and TRBJ2-3; TRBD2 might be the D (6 bases). The germline gives CDR1 MNHGY, CDR2 SAAAGT. Trimming took 7 bases from V and 4 from J, leaving 12 bases between them. This CDR3 is built from 13 residues. The CDR3 bases are TGTGCCAGCAAACCCTCGGGGGCAGATACGCAGTATTTT. This codes for CASKPSGADTQYF.